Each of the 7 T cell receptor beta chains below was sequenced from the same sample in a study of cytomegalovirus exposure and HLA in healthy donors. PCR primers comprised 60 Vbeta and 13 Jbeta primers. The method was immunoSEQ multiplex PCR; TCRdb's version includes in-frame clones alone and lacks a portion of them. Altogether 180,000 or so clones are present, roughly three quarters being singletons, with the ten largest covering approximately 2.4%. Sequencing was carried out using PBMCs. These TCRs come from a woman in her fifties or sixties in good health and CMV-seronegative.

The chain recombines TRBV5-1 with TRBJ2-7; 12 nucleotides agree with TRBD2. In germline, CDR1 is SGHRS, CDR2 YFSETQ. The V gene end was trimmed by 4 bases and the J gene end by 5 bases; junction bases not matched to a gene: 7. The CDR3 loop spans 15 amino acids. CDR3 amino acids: CASSPLAGGPHEQYF. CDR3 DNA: TGCGCCAGCAGCCCCCTAGCGGGAGGGCCCCACGAGCAGTACTTC. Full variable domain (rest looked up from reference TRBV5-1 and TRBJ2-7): KAGVTQTPRYLIKTRGQQVTLSCSPISGHRSVSWYQQTPGQGLQFLFEYFSETQRNKGNFPGRFSGRQFSNSRSEMNVSTLELGDSALYLCASSPLAGGPHEQYFGPGTRLTVT.

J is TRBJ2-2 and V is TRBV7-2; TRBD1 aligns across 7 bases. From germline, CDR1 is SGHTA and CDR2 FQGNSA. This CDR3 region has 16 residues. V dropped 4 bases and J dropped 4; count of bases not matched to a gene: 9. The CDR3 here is CASSYNRGVGTGELFF. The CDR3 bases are TGTGCCAGCAGCTATAACAGGGGAGTGGGCACCGGGGAGCTGTTTTTT. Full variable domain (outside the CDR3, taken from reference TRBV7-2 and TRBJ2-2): GAGVSQSPSNKVTEKGKDVELRCDPISGHTALYWYRQSLGQGLEFLIYFQGNSAPDKSGLPSDRFSAERTGGSVSTLTIQRTQQEDSAVYLCASSYNRGVGTGELFFGEGSRLTVL.

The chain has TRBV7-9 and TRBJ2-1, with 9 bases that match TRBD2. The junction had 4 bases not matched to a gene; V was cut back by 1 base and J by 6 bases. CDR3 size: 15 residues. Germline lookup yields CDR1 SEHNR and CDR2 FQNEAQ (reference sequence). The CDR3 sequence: CASSLGAGGLNEQFF. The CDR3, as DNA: TGTGCCAGCAGCTTAGGAGCGGGAGGCCTCAATGAGCAGTTCTTC.

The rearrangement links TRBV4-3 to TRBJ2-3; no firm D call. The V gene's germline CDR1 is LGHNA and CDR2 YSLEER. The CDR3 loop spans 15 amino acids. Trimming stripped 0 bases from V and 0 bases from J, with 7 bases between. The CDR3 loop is CASSQDGSSTDTQYF. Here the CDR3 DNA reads TGCGCCAGCAGCCAAGATGGCAGTAGCACAGATACGCAGTATTTT.

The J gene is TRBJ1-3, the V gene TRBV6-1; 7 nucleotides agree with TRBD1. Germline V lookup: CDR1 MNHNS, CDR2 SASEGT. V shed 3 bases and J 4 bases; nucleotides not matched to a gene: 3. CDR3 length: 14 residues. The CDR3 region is CASSDRGKGNTIYF. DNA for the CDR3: TGTGCCAGCAGTGACAGGGGGAAGGGAAACACCATATATTTT.

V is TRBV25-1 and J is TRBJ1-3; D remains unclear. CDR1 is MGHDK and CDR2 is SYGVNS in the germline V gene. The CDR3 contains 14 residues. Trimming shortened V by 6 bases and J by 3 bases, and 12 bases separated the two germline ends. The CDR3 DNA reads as TGTGCCAGCAGAGACCCGGGGAGTGGAAACACCATATATTTT. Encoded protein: CASRDPGSGNTIYF. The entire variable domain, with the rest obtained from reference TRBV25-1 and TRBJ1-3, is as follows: EADIYQTPRYLVIGTGKKITLECSQTMGHDKMYWYQQDPGMELHLIHYSYGVNSTEKGDLSSESTVSRIRTEHFPLTLESARPSHTSQYLCASRDPGSGNTIYFGEGSWLTVV.

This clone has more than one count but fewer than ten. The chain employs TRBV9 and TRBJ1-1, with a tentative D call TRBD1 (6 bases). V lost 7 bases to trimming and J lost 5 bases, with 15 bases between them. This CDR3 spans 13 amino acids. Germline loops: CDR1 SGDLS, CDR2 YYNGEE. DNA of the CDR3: TGTGCCAGCTCGGCGAGGGGGTTTACTGAAGCTTTCTTT. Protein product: CASSARGFTEAFF.